What follows are 16 T cell receptor beta chains derived from one specimen sequenced in a study of cytomegalovirus exposure and HLA in healthy donors (dated 2017 in TCRdb). The library was built by means of the immunoSEQ multiplex PCR assay. For the multiplex PCR, a mixture combining 60 forward primers for TCR Vbeta segments and 13 reverse primers for TCR Jbeta segments was used. Sourced from immuneACCESS, this table was stored by TCRdb with only in-frame sequences that have V and J called. A share of the clones is absent; for the studies checked, an unresolved V gene accounts for under half, and the remainder has no known explanation. In this sample's table one finds just under 90,000 clones. In total, the top ten clones hold roughly 6% of the sample. Material: PBMCs. These receptors originate from a girl under 18 in good health and CMV-seropositive.

The chain recombines TRBV2 with TRBJ2-3; TRBD2 aligns across 8 bases. Germline CDR1 reads SNHLY; CDR2 reads FYNNEI. This CDR3 is 14 amino acids long. V lost 8 bases and J lost 3; bases outside the gene matches: 7. The CDR3 is CASCEAGGTDTQYF. CDR3 sequence (DNA): TGTGCCAGCTGCGAGGCGGGGGGTACAGATACGCAGTATTTT.

This chain uses TRBV6-5 with TRBJ2-7; D is undetermined. Trimming shortened V by 4 bases and J by 6 bases, and 10 bases separated the two germline ends. Germline V lookup: CDR1 MNHEY, CDR2 SVGAGI. The CDR3 has 12 amino acids. The CDR3 bases are TGTGCCAGCAGTTCAGACTTGAGCGAGCAGTACTTC. Translated, it gives CASSSDLSEQYF.

The rearrangement uses TRBV5-6 and TRBJ1-2; the D gene is possibly TRBD1 (5 bases). Between the trimmed V and J ends, which lost 1 base and 7 bases, there was a span of 8 bases. Germline V gene sequence: CDR1 SGHDT, CDR2 YYEEEE. The CDR3 length is 12 residues. This CDR3 reads CASSLWGSGYTF. The CDR3 DNA reads TGTGCCAGCAGCTTGTGGGGCTCTGGCTACACCTTC.

This rearrangement joins TRBV4-3 to TRBJ1-1, with 7 bases fitting TRBD1. Germline V lookup: CDR1 LGHNA, CDR2 YSLEER. V lost 1 base, J lost 1 base, and 6 bases stayed unmatched. The CDR3 contains 16 residues. This CDR3 reads CASSQVLAGGNTEAFF. CDR3 DNA sequence: TGCGCCAGCAGCCAAGTATTGGCAGGGGGGAACACTGAAGCTTTCTTT.

The chain is built from TRBV5-6 and TRBJ2-5, with 14 bases aligning to TRBD2. There are 18 residues in the CDR3. Germline lookup yields CDR1 SGHDT and CDR2 YYEEEE. V lost 5 bases, J lost 3 bases, and 12 bases stayed unmatched. The CDR3 protein is CASSCGTSGGAGEETQYF. CDR3 sequence (DNA): TGTGCCAGCAGTTGCGGGACTAGCGGGGGAGCGGGGGAAGAGACCCAGTACTTC.

The chain links TRBV10-3 to TRBJ1-1, with D perhaps matching TRBD1 (6 bases). From germline, CDR1 is ENHRY and CDR2 SYGVKD. The V gene lost 3 bases and the J gene lost 6 bases, with 17 bases spanning the gap. This CDR3 comprises 15 residues. In DNA form, the CDR3 reads TGTGCCATCAGTGAAGCAAAAAACAGGGTGGCTGAAGCTTTCTTT. It codes for CAISEAKNRVAEAFF.

V usage is TRBV29-1 and J usage is TRBJ2-7; the D gene is possibly TRBD2 (6 bases). The germline V and J ends were trimmed by 6 bases and 9 bases, with 18 bases remaining between them. The CDR3 runs 12 residues. Germline V gene sequence: CDR1 SQVTM, CDR2 ANQGSEA. Written as DNA, the CDR3 is TGCAGCGTCGTTACGGGAGCCTTAGGGCAGTACTTC. It codes for CSVVTGALGQYF.

J is TRBJ2-6 and V is TRBV4-2; D remains unclear. This CDR3 spans 18 amino acids. V lost 0 bases and J lost 0, with 12 bases in between. CDR1 and CDR2 (germline): LGHNA, YNFKEQ. This chain's CDR3 is CASSQEDAASSGANVLTF. In nucleotides, the CDR3 is TGTGCCAGCAGCCAAGAAGACGCGGCCAGCTCTGGGGCCAACGTCCTGACTTTC.

Turning to this clone: At one boundary the junction diverges from the germline segment, which might be a read error. The chain combines TRBV19 with TRBJ2-5; TRBD1 matches at 7 bases. The CDR3 spans 15 residues. The germline gives CDR1 LNHDA, CDR2 SQIVND (reference sequence). DNA of the CDR3: TGTGCCAGCAGTACTTACAGGGGAGTAATAGAGACCCAGTACTTC. It yields the protein CASSTYRGVIETQYF. Combining the CDR3 with reference TRBV19 and TRBJ2-5 gives the whole variable domain DGGITQSPKYLFRKEGQNVTLSCEQNLNHDAMYWYRQDPGQGLRLIYYSQIVNDFQKGDIAEGYSVSREKKESFPLTVTSAQKNPTAFYLCASSTYRGVIETQYFGPGTRLLVL.

The chain recombines TRBV4-3 with TRBJ2-3; D remains unclear. Germline V CDR1 and CDR2: LGHNA, YSLEER. Deletions cut 4 bases from V and 5 bases from J, with 10 bases between. This CDR3 contains 13 residues. CDR3 DNA sequence: TGCGCCAGCAGCCGCGAGACTGAAGATACGCAGTATTTT. Translated: CASSRETEDTQYF.

V usage is TRBV27 and J usage is TRBJ2-3; TRBD2 matches at 8 bases. V was clipped by 7 bases and J by 4 bases; unmatched bases: 7. Germline assignment: CDR1 MNHEY and CDR2 SMNVEV (reference sequence). The CDR3 is made up of 14 amino acids. CDR3 residues: CASIPAGVPDTQYF. The CDR3 DNA reads TGTGCCAGCATCCCAGCGGGGGTTCCAGATACGCAGTATTTT.

The chain is built from TRBV30 and TRBJ1-4; D ambiguous. Germline V gene lookup returns CDR1 GTSNPN and CDR2 SVGIG (reference sequence). V was cut by 3 bases and J by 0 bases, with 8 bases left in between. The CDR3 has 14 amino acids. This CDR3 is CAWSPGATNEKLFF. The CDR3 coding sequence is TGTGCCTGGAGCCCCGGGGCAACTAATGAAAAACTGTTTTTT.

The chain employs TRBV6-5 and TRBJ1-4, with D uncertain. V lost 4 bases and J 5 bases, leaving 14 bases between the germline ends. This CDR3 region has 15 residues. CDR1 and CDR2 from the germline V gene are MNHEY and SVGAGI. CDR3 amino acids: CASSSPRGGNEKLFF. For the CDR3, the DNA is TGTGCCAGCAGTTCACCCCGGGGAGGGAATGAAAAACTGTTTTTT.

The V and J genes are TRBV10-1 and TRBJ2-5, with 13 bases that match TRBD2. Germline V gives CDR1 WNHNN, CDR2 SYGVQD (reference sequence). This CDR3 region has 17 residues. V lost 6 bases, J lost 1 base, and 8 bases stayed unmatched. The CDR3 sequence: CASSLPGLAGIQETQYF. CDR3 nucleotides: TGCGCCAGCAGCCTGCCGGGACTAGCGGGGATCCAAGAGACCCAGTACTTC.

This chain joins TRBV5-6 and TRBJ2-1, with unresolved D. Germline V gives CDR1 SGHDT, CDR2 YYEEEE. V shed 2 bases and J shed 5 bases, with 20 bases lying between them. The CDR3 has 17 amino acids. The CDR3 coding sequence is TGTGCCAGCAGCTTTCGGGTCTCCCACCAATCCGACAATGAGCAGTTCTTC. The encoded protein is CASSFRVSHQSDNEQFF.

The rearrangement joins TRBV5-1 to TRBJ2-2; D remains unclear. Trimming took off 3 bases at V and 3 bases at J, with 6 bases between the two ends. The CDR3 has 13 amino acids. In germline, CDR1 is SGHRS, CDR2 YFSETQ. The CDR3 nucleotides are TGCGCCAGCAGCTACTTCGACACCGGGGAGCTGTTTTTT. Its protein product is CASSYFDTGELFF.